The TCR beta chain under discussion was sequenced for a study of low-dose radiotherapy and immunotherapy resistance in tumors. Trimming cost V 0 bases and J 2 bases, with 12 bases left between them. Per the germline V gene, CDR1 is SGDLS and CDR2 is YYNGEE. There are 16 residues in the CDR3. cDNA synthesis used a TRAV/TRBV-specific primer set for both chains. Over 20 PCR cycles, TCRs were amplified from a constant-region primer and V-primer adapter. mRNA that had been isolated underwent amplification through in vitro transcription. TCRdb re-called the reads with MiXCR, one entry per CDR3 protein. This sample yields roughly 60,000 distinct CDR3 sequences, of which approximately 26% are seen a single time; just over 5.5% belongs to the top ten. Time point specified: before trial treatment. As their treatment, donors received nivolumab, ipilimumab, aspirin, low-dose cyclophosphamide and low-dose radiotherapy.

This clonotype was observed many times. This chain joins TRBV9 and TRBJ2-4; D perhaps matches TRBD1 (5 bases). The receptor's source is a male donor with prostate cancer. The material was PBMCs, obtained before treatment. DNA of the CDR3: TGTGCCAGCAGCGTAGATCCAGGGCTGACCAAAAACATTCAGTACTTC. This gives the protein CASSVDPGLTKNIQYF.